One and the same sample provided the 9 T cell receptor beta chains below, sequenced in a study of blood T cell repertoires in COVID-19. Method: immunoSEQ multiplex PCR; TCRdb's copy keeps in-frame clones and lacks some. Counted here are about 100,000 clones, over 75% occurring once; the ten biggest clones make up approximately 7%. The sample comprised peripheral blood. These receptors originate from a man aged 30 to 45 in a cohort sampled during active COVID-19.

This clone was seen only once. The rearrangement joins TRBV7-3 to TRBJ2-2; 9 bases match TRBD1. Germline assignment: CDR1 SGHTA and CDR2 FQGTGA. Germline trimming cut 5 bases from V and 5 bases from J; bases unmatched to any gene: 6. This CDR3 is built from 15 residues. CDR3 nucleotides: TGTGCCAGCAGCACAACGGGGACAGGGACCGGGGAGCTGTTTTTT. This gives the protein CASSTTGTGTGELFF.

Here the CDR3 reads CASSLSALANYGYTF. For the CDR3, the DNA is TGTGCCAGCAGCCTATCGGCCCTAGCTAACTATGGCTACACCTTC. The V call is TRBV7-9, the J call TRBJ1-2, with D uncertain. The V end lost 5 bases, the J end lost 0 bases, and 13 bases lay between the germline ends. The CDR3 consists of 15 residues. CDR1 is SEHNR, CDR2 FQNEAQ, per germline (reference sequence). The full variable domain, with the rest looked up from reference TRBV7-9 and TRBJ1-2, is DTGVSQNPRHKITKRGQNVTFRCDPISEHNRLYWYRQTLGQGPEFLTYFQNEAQLEKSRLLSDRFSAERPKGSFSTLEIQRTEQGDSAMYLCASSLSALANYGYTFGSGTRLTVV.

This clone came up a few times. This chain uses TRBV5-1 with TRBJ2-3; D remains unclear. The CDR3 runs 15 residues. V was shortened by 5 bases and J by 2 bases, with 15 bases between the two germline ends. The germline gives CDR1 SGHRS, CDR2 YFSETQ. CDR3 in DNA: TGCGCCAGCAGTTATTCGTTAGCACCCACAGATACGCAGTATTTT. Protein product: CASSYSLAPTDTQYF.

The chain links TRBV9 to TRBJ2-3; 9 bases agree with TRBD2. The J segment lost 6 bases and the V segment lost 3 bases, leaving 14 bases of the junction unmatched. Germline V gene lookup returns CDR1 SGDLS and CDR2 YYNGEE. The CDR3 totals 17 residues. CDR3 in DNA: TGTGCCAGCAGCGCCCACTCTCGGCGGGGGGGCCCCGATACGCAGTATTTT. Translating it yields CASSAHSRRGGPDTQYF.

The chain recombines TRBV29-1 with TRBJ1-2; D is unclear. CDR1 is SQVTM and CDR2 is ANQGSEA in the germline V gene. V lost 3 bases and J 0 bases, leaving 14 bases between the germline ends. CDR3 size: 15 residues. The CDR3 region has the DNA TGCAGCGTTGACAGACAAGATATAGCTAACTATGGCTACACCTTC. This gives the protein CSVDRQDIANYGYTF.

V gene TRBV11-3 combines with J gene TRBJ1-1, with D possibly being TRBD1 (6 bases). CDR1 and CDR2 from the germline V gene are SGHNT and YENEEA. The CDR3 runs to 14 residues. V gave up 2 bases and J gave up 3 bases, with 10 bases separating them. The DNA for the CDR3 is TGTGCCAGCAGCTTAAGGGGGAAGGACACTGAAGCTTTCTTT. It encodes CASSLRGKDTEAFF.

This rearrangement joins TRBV29-1 to TRBJ2-5, with 10 bases fitting TRBD2. The CDR3 length is 13 residues. The germline gives CDR1 SQVTM, CDR2 ANQGSEA. Germline trimming cut 7 bases from V and 4 bases from J; bases unmatched to any gene: 6. CDR3 bases: TGCAGCGCAAGCGGGGGGGCCGGAGAGACCCAGTACTTC. Translating it yields CSASGGAGETQYF.

This clone showed up just once. This chain connects TRBV7-2 to TRBJ1-1; TRBD1 might be the D (5 bases). This CDR3 has 16 residues. Germline CDR1 and CDR2: SGHTA and FQGNSA. Trimming stripped 1 base from V and 0 bases from J, with 12 bases between. In nucleotides, the CDR3 is TGTGCCAGCAGCTTAGAGGCCAGGGCCCTGAACACTGAAGCTTTCTTT. Translated, it gives CASSLEARALNTEAFF. Full variable domain (missing parts from reference TRBV7-2 and TRBJ1-1): GAGVSQSPSNKVTEKGKDVELRCDPISGHTALYWYRQSLGQGLEFLIYFQGNSAPDKSGLPSDRFSAERTGGSVSTLTIQRTQQEDSAVYLCASSLEARALNTEAFFGQGTRLTVV.

This clone showed up just once. The genes are TRBV19 and TRBJ2-5; D possibly corresponds to TRBD1 (5 bases). CDR3 length equals 14 residues. Trimming left V 3 bases short and J 5 bases short, with 13 bases between. Germline CDR1 LNHDA, CDR2 SQIVND (reference sequence). The CDR3 is CASSIGGASETQYF. Here the CDR3 DNA reads TGTGCCAGTAGTATTGGTGGGGCTTCGGAGACCCAGTACTTC.